Shown below are 15 T cell receptor beta chains from a single sample sequenced in a study of blood T cell repertoires in COVID-19. Assay: immunoSEQ multiplex PCR; the TCRdb copy retains only in-frame clones and omits some. The repertoire has about 80,000 clones, about 72% of them found once; the top ten carry 16%. Sequences were obtained from peripheral blood. These receptor sequences come from a man in his 70s with active or convalescent COVID-19.

CDR3 in amino acids: CASSLVAISSYEQYF. The CDR3 DNA reads TGTGCCAGCAGCTTAGTTGCTATCTCCTCCTACGAGCAGTACTTC. The chain links TRBV11-3 to TRBJ2-7; D remains ambiguous. The CDR3 sequence is 15 residues long. CDR1 and CDR2 from the germline V gene are SGHNT and YENEEA. Trimming took off 1 base at V and 0 bases at J, with 10 bases between the two ends.

The genes are TRBV19 and TRBJ1-4; no reliable D call. The CDR3 sequence is 11 residues long. V lost 6 bases and J lost 5, with 4 bases in between. CDR1 LNHDA and CDR2 SQIVND come from the germline V gene (reference sequence). CDR3 DNA sequence: TGTGCCAGTAGATCAAATGAAAAACTGTTTTTT. Residues: CASRSNEKLFF.

The V call is TRBV7-3, the J call TRBJ2-3; TRBD2 agrees at 10 bases. The trim removed 1 base at V and 0 bases at J, leaving 10 bases unmatched. This CDR3 contains 19 residues. Germline-derived CDR1 and CDR2 are SGHTA and FQGTGA. The CDR3 DNA is TGTGCCAGCAGCTTAAAACCCGGAATACTAGCGGGAAGCACAGATACGCAGTATTTT. Amino acids: CASSLKPGILAGSTDTQYF. Full variable domain (missing parts from reference TRBV7-3 and TRBJ2-3): GAGVSQTPSNKVTEKGKYVELRCDPISGHTALYWYRQSLGQGPEFLIYFQGTGAADDSGLPNDRFFAVRPEGSVSTLKIQRTERGDSAVYLCASSLKPGILAGSTDTQYFGPGTRLTVL.

This chain links TRBV19 with TRBJ2-7; D gene ambiguous. CDR3 length: 13 residues. Germline V CDR1 and CDR2: LNHDA, SQIVND (reference sequence). V was pared by 6 bases and J by 1 base, with 10 bases between. The CDR3 is CASSPPESYEQYF. The CDR3 DNA reads as TGTGCCAGTAGCCCCCCCGAGTCCTACGAGCAGTACTTC.

This chain uses TRBV5-1 with TRBJ2-5, with D possibly matching TRBD2 (5 bases). Trimming shortened V by 4 bases and J by 2 bases, and 15 bases separated the two germline ends. The CDR3 sequence is 15 residues long. The germline CDR1 and CDR2 sequences are SGHRS and YFSETQ. CDR3 residues: CASSAPVAGQETQYF. In nucleotides, the CDR3 is TGCGCCAGCAGCGCCCCGGTGGCGGGTCAAGAGACCCAGTACTTC.

The V and J genes are TRBV3-1 (or the pseudogene TRBV3-2) and TRBJ1-1; D gene uncertain. The germline gives CDR1 LGHDT, CDR2 YNNKEL (reference sequence). The CDR3 extends over 13 amino acids. Trimming removed 1 base from V and 3 bases from J, with 6 bases in between. CDR3 protein: CASSQASYTEAFF. CDR3 sequence (DNA): TGTGCCAGCAGCCAAGCCTCGTACACTGAAGCTTTCTTT.

The CDR3 DNA is TGTGCCACCAGACACCTGGCCCGGGAGACCCAGTACTTC. This codes for CATRHLARETQYF. This chain links TRBV19 with TRBJ2-5; D gene uncertain. The CDR3 loop spans 13 amino acids. V was pared by 10 bases and J by 5 bases, with 17 bases between. Germline lookup yields CDR1 LNHDA and CDR2 SQIVND (reference sequence).

The CDR3 region is CASSSSGGGDETQYF. The CDR3 nucleotides are TGTGCCAGCAGTTCTAGCGGGGGCGGGGACGAGACCCAGTACTTC. This chain uses TRBV6-5 with TRBJ2-5, with 10 bases matching TRBD2. CDR3 size: 15 residues. CDR1 and CDR2 from the germline V gene are MNHEY and SVGAGI. V was clipped by 4 bases and J by 5 bases; unmatched bases: 7.

The genes are TRBV21-1 and TRBJ2-1; the table's D call, TRBD2, was not checked against the DNA. TRBV21-1 is a pseudogene. The CDR3 runs 15 residues. CDR3 nucleotide sequence: TGTGCCAGCAGCAACGAGTGGCGGTCCTACAATGAGCAGTTCTTC. Its protein product is CASSNEWRSYNEQFF.

This clone has just a few counts. The CDR3 DNA follows: TGTGCCAGCAGGTCGACAGGGGTCTCACCCCTCCACTTT. This translates into CASRSTGVSPLHF. The J gene is TRBJ1-6, the V gene TRBV6-5, with 8 bases fitting TRBD1. This CDR3 has 13 amino acids. Germline V lookup: CDR1 MNHEY, CDR2 SVGAGI. J lost 10 bases, V lost 6 bases, and 5 bases had no gene match.

This clone was counted between two and nine times. The chain recombines TRBV19 with TRBJ2-7, with TRBD1 matching 7 bases. V shed 8 bases, J shed 0 bases, and the junction held 4 bases outside the gene matches. Germline CDR1 and CDR2: LNHDA and SQIVND (reference sequence). This CDR3 comprises 13 residues. The CDR3 protein is CASGRQGSYEQYF. The CDR3 nucleotides read TGTGCCAGTGGCAGACAGGGCTCCTACGAGCAGTACTTC.

This sequence joins TRBV18 and TRBJ1-1; tentative D call: TRBD1 (5 bases). Trimming stripped 5 bases from V and 6 bases from J, with 19 bases between. The CDR3 sequence is 15 residues long. The germline V gene has CDR1 KGHSH and CDR2 LQKENI. The CDR3 spells CASSSAGLTRSEAFF. DNA of the CDR3: TGTGCCAGCTCATCAGCAGGGTTGACTCGATCTGAAGCTTTCTTT.

V gene TRBV30 combines with J gene TRBJ1-3; the match to TRBD1 covers 8 bases. CDR3 length equals 14 residues. V trimming: 4 bases; J trimming: 5 bases; junction bases outside the gene matches: 7. Germline CDR1 reads GTSNPN; CDR2 reads SVGIG (reference sequence). Here the CDR3 reads CAWTLSRGRNTIYF. The CDR3 DNA reads TGTGCCTGGACACTAAGCAGGGGGCGAAACACCATATATTTT.

The V and J genes are TRBV2 and TRBJ1-5; 10 nucleotides match TRBD1. J was trimmed by 5 bases and V by 3 bases; bases with no gene match: 4. Germline-derived CDR1 and CDR2 are SNHLY and FYNNEI. The CDR3 spans 15 residues. CDR3 protein: CASSESGQGYQPQHF. CDR3 bases: TGTGCCAGCAGTGAGTCGGGACAGGGGTATCAGCCCCAGCATTTT.

In its sample, this clone was seen once. The chain uses TRBV5-5 and TRBJ1-1, with D possibly matching TRBD1 (6 bases). The CDR3 has 14 residues. Trimming shortened V by 4 bases and J by 1 base, and 11 bases separated the two germline ends. From germline, CDR1 is SGHKS and CDR2 YYEKEE (reference sequence). The CDR3 region is CASSQTGQNTEAFF. The CDR3 bases are TGTGCCAGCAGCCAAACGGGACAGAACACTGAAGCTTTCTTT.